These 21 T cell receptor beta chains share one sample of origin, sequenced in a study of T cells in Graves' hyperthyroidism and ophthalmopathy. RNA transcripts yielded amplified TCR beta CDR3 regions. First-round RT-PCR targeting the TCR CDR3 was performed with the HTBI primer set. Via MiXCR, TCRdb re-called the multiplex PCR reads, giving one row per CDR3 protein. Found here are about 37,000 distinct CDR3 sequences, around 53% of them singletons; the top ten hold about a sixth. The sequencing sample was made of blood. These receptors all stem from a man aged 35-49 years with Graves' ophthalmopathy.

The genes are TRBV6-5 and TRBJ1-3, with a possible D match to TRBD1 (5 bases). Germline V gene data show CDR1 as MNHEY and CDR2 as SVGAGI. The CDR3 sequence is 13 residues long. The V end lost 2 bases, the J end lost 8 bases, and 10 bases lay between the germline ends. The chain's CDR3 is CASSYHGGDTIYF. Here the CDR3 DNA reads TGTGCCAGCAGTTACCACGGGGGGGACACCATATATTTT.

Only a few counts were recorded for this clonotype. The V and J genes are TRBV10-1 and TRBJ1-6, with 8 positions matching TRBD1. J gave up 7 bases and V 5 bases, and 7 bases lay outside the gene matches. Germline CDR1 reads WNHNN; CDR2 reads SYGVQD (reference sequence). The CDR3 runs 15 residues. CDR3 loop: CASSSRTGRNSPLHF. The CDR3 nucleotides are TGCGCCAGCAGTAGTAGGACAGGGAGGAATTCACCCCTCCACTTT.

Concerning this clonotype itself: One end of the junction varies from germline; a read error may be responsible. The chain combines TRBV7-3 with TRBJ2-1; maybe TRBD1 (6 bases). Germline V gene lookup returns CDR1 SGHTA and CDR2 FQGTGA. CDR3 length: 15 residues. The CDR3: CASSRLGASDNEQLF. As DNA, the CDR3 is TGTGCCAGCAGCCGACTGGGGGCGAGTGACAATGAGCAGCTCTTC.

This clonotype was seen repeatedly, ten times or more. This sequence joins TRBV7-9 and TRBJ1-2; tentatively, D is TRBD1 (6 bases). The germline V and J ends were trimmed by 1 base and 6 bases, with 30 bases remaining between them. This CDR3 has 20 residues. CDR1 and CDR2 from the germline V gene are SEHNR and FQNEAQ (reference sequence). This CDR3 is CASSLVLSTTGPPNRDGYTF. CDR3 nucleotide sequence: TGTGCCAGCAGCTTAGTATTGAGCACGACAGGACCTCCGAATCGTGATGGCTACACCTTC.

The chain has TRBV2 and TRBJ1-5; D call uncertain. V was pared by 5 bases and J by 8 bases, with 10 bases between. The germline gives CDR1 SNHLY, CDR2 FYNNEI. The CDR3 has 12 amino acids. Written as DNA, the CDR3 is TGTGCCAGCAGTAACAGTTGGGAGCCCCAGCATTTT. Amino acid sequence: CASSNSWEPQHF.

The chain combines TRBV18 with TRBJ1-4; TRBD1 agrees at 7 bases. CDR3 length equals 18 residues. From germline, CDR1 is KGHSH and CDR2 LQKENI. The V and J ends lost 1 base and 7 bases, in that order; junction bases with no gene match: 15. The CDR3 spells CASSPLDRGRFPGEKLFF. The CDR3 nucleotides are TGTGCCAGCTCACCACTCGATAGGGGGCGTTTTCCGGGTGAAAAACTGTTTTTT.

V usage is TRBV5-1 and J usage is TRBJ1-2, with TRBD1 as a possible D gene (5 bases). The CDR3 is 16 residues long. Germline assignment: CDR1 SGHRS and CDR2 YFSETQ. V shed 1 base and J shed 3 bases, with 16 bases lying between them. CDR3 in DNA: TGCGCCAGCAGCTTGTTGGGGGTCGGGACCGACTATGGCTACACCTTC. Amino acid sequence: CASSLLGVGTDYGYTF.

The chain uses TRBV19 and TRBJ2-5; the D gene is possibly TRBD2 (5 bases). The CDR3 consists of 12 residues. Trimming took 9 bases from V and 5 from J, leaving 13 bases between them. The germline V gene has CDR1 LNHDA and CDR2 SQIVND (reference sequence). This CDR3 reads CASHGRRETQYF. CDR3 DNA: TGTGCCAGCCACGGACGGAGGGAGACCCAGTACTTC.

This clonotype was recorded at least ten times. The V gene is TRBV5-1, the J gene TRBJ2-2; 8 bases are a match to TRBD1. Germline V lookup: CDR1 SGHRS, CDR2 YFSETQ. The V and J ends lost 5 bases and 6 bases, in that order; junction bases with no gene match: 3. The CDR3 is 13 residues long. The CDR3 is CASRAGGAGELFF. The CDR3 DNA reads TGCGCCAGCAGGGCAGGGGGCGCCGGGGAGCTGTTTTTT.

V and J are TRBV7-2 and TRBJ2-3; the D gene is possibly TRBD2 (6 bases). V dropped 8 bases and J dropped 13 bases, with 16 bases sitting between them. The CDR3 spans 11 residues. Germline CDR1 reads SGHTA; CDR2 reads FQGNSA. The chain's CDR3 is CASGVGLREYF. As DNA, the CDR3 is TGTGCCAGCGGAGTGGGACTCAGGGAGTATTTT.

Points on this clonotype: One end of the junction varies from germline; a read error may be responsible. This rearrangement joins TRBV7-9 to TRBJ2-7, with 10 bases identical to TRBD1. In germline, CDR1 is SEHNR, CDR2 FQNEAQ (reference sequence). The length of the CDR3 is 15 residues. The CDR3 coding sequence is TGTGCCAGTAGCTTACCCGGGACAGGGGCGTCCGAGCAGTACTTC. Translating it yields CASSLPGTGASEQYF.

This clonotype was counted ten times or more. The J gene is TRBJ1-5, the V gene TRBV6-1, with unresolved D. The length of the CDR3 is 14 residues. From germline, CDR1 is MNHNS and CDR2 SASEGT. The V end was cut by 4 bases, the J end by 0 bases, with 7 bases between. The CDR3 here is CASSVSYSNQPQHF. CDR3 in DNA: TGTGCCAGCAGTGTGAGTTATAGCAATCAGCCCCAGCATTTT.

The genes are TRBV24-1 and TRBJ2-7, with TRBD2 matching 10 bases. Losses at the gene ends were 1 base for V and 0 bases for J; bases not matched to a gene: 2. This CDR3 comprises 16 residues. Germline V gene data show CDR1 as KGHDR and CDR2 as SFDVKD. In DNA form, the CDR3 reads TGTGCCACCAGTGATTTCTCTAGCGGGGGCTCCTACGAGCAGTACTTC. Residues: CATSDFSSGGSYEQYF.

As to this clonotype: This CDR3 fails to terminate in the conserved phenylalanine or tryptophan, so it likely reflects a read error. The DNA is left out, because the CDR3 cannot be placed on it with certainty; the CDR3 is given as TCRdb lists it. The chain joins TRBV24-1 to TRBJ1-6; the table calls TRBD1, which could not be checked here. Inclusive of both ends, the CDR3 amounts to 9 amino acids. Germline loops: CDR1 KGHDR, CDR2 SFDVKD. CDR3: CTTRASDRV.

This clonotype was seen many times. The chain uses TRBV5-1 and TRBJ2-3; 7 nucleotides align to TRBD2. The J segment lost 3 bases and the V segment lost 2 bases, leaving 6 bases of the junction unmatched. The CDR3 has 15 amino acids. Germline CDR1 SGHRS, CDR2 YFSETQ. This chain's CDR3 is CASSFGSGSTDTQYF. The CDR3 DNA follows: TGCGCCAGCAGCTTCGGTAGCGGGTCAACAGATACGCAGTATTTT.

This clonotype qualifies as medium-sized. V and J are TRBV19 and TRBJ1-6; TRBD1 matches 7 bases. Germline-derived CDR1 and CDR2 are LNHDA and SQIVND (reference sequence). The ends lost 8 bases at V and 7 bases at J; junction bases unmatched: 8. The CDR3 runs to 14 residues. The CDR3 bases are TGTGCCAGTGGGGGACAGCAGACCAATTCACCCCTCCACTTT. As protein: CASGGQQTNSPLHF.

V gene TRBV19 combines with J gene TRBJ1-1; D uncertain. Trimming took 0 bases from V and 7 from J, leaving 15 bases between them. The CDR3 contains 15 residues. Germline V gene lookup returns CDR1 LNHDA and CDR2 SQIVND (reference sequence). Here the CDR3 DNA reads TGTGCCAGTAGTATAGAGTCACAGTCCTACAGTGAAGCTTTCTTT. This encodes CASSIESQSYSEAFF.

Points on this clonotype: Compared with germline, one end of the junction differs, possibly owing to a read error. The V and J genes are TRBV7-7 and TRBJ2-3; 10 nucleotides agree with TRBD1. CDR3 length: 13 amino acids. The germline CDR1 and CDR2 sequences are SSHAT and FNYEAQ (reference sequence). CDR3 amino acids: CASSLSAGTGEYF. The CDR3 DNA sequence: TGTGCTAGCAGCTTGTCGGCGGGGACAGGGGAGTATTTT.

This clonotype was seen many times. V gene TRBV20-1 combines with J gene TRBJ2-1; 7 bases align to TRBD1. CDR1 and CDR2 (germline): DFQATT, SNEGSKA (reference sequence). V was clipped by 3 bases and J by 7 bases; unmatched bases: 12. The CDR3 runs 15 residues. In DNA form, the CDR3 reads TGCAGTGCTAGCGGGACAGAGAAAATTAGGAATGAGCAGTTCTTC. This encodes CSASGTEKIRNEQFF.

A word on this clonotype: One junction end disagrees with the germline gene, perhaps due to a read error. The chain has TRBV10-2 and TRBJ2-7; 9 bases align to TRBD1. Per germline, CDR1 WSHSY and CDR2 SAAADI. This CDR3 is built from 13 residues. The CDR3, as DNA: TGCGCCTGCAGTGAAGGTAACAGGGGGCGATCGTACTTC. Translated, it gives CACSEGNRGRSYF.

This clonotype was found many times. The chain links TRBV27 to TRBJ1-2; tentative D call: TRBD1 (5 bases). The CDR3 runs to 13 residues. Germline V gene data show CDR1 as MNHEY and CDR2 as SMNVEV (reference sequence). Trimming shortened V by 4 bases and J by 4 bases, and 10 bases separated the two germline ends. The CDR3 here is CASSSTGGYGYTF. For the CDR3, the DNA is TGTGCCAGCAGTTCAACGGGGGGCTATGGCTACACCTTC.